This T cell receptor beta chain derives from a study of T cell repertoires in aging, cancer and after chemotherapy. Peripheral blood genomic DNA, not sorted cells or RNA, was the template. This clonotype was counted a single time. Multiplex touch-down PCR with TRB-A/B primers amplified rearranged V-D-J TRB sequences. One entry per CDR3 protein results from TCRdb running MiXCR on the multiplex PCR reads. The profile shows 9,500 to 13,000 distinct CDR3 sequences, about 35% of them singletons. Looked up from germline, CDR1 is MNHNS and CDR2 is SASEGT. The CDR3 extends over 14 amino acids. V dropped 6 bases and J dropped 6; count of bases not matched to a gene: 7.

This sequence originates from a human donor in good health. Sample: blood. The chain couples TRBV6-1 to TRBJ1-4, with 7 bases matching TRBD1. CDR3 region: CASSRQGGDEKLFF. The CDR3 coding sequence is TGTGCCAGCAGCCGACAGGGAGGGGATGAAAAACTGTTTTTT.